The rows below give T cell receptor beta chains drawn from one sample of a study of OX40 agonist ivuxolimab in advanced cancers. TCRdb keeps only in-frame clones here, not all; method: immunoSEQ multiplex PCR. Altogether tens of thousands of clones are present, roughly 80% being singletons, with the ten largest covering 5.5%. Source: CD4+ or CD8+ T cells sorted from blood, taken in a trial of the OX40 agonist ivuxolimab. The receptors here all came from an adult with an advanced solid tumor such as melanoma, head and neck, liver or kidney cancer. CDR3s include the opening cysteine and the closing phenylalanine or tryptophan. A D gene is named only where the DNA matches it firmly. Only some rows state a clone size, as once, few, many or a class for expanded clones.

d_call,v_call,clone_size,j_call,cdr3_nt,cdr3_aa
TRBD2,TRBV5-1,NA,TRBJ2-2,TGCGCCAGCACGAGCGGGAGGATCAACACCGGGGAGCTGTTTTTT,CASTSGRINTGELFF
TRBD1,TRBV6-5,NA,TRBJ1-2,TGTGCCAGTTGTAACCACCGGGACAGGACCTATGGCTACACCTTC,CASCNHRDRTYGYTF
TRBD2,TRBV27,NA,TRBJ2-7,TGTGCCAGCAAGAGACTAGCGGGAGTCTACGAGCAGTACTTC,CASKRLAGVYEQYF
TRBD1,TRBV19,NA,TRBJ1-2,TGTGCCAGTAGGGGACAGAGAGGGGTCGCTAACTATGGCTACACCTTC,CASRGQRGVANYGYTF
NA,TRBV18,NA,TRBJ2-3,TGTGCCAGCTCCCGACAGGATATGAACACAGATACGCAGTATTTT,CASSRQDMNTDTQYF
TRBD2,TRBV28,NA,TRBJ2-7,TGTGCCAGCAGTTCAACCGGACTAGCGGAGTCCCACGAGCAGTACTTC,CASSSTGLAESHEQYF
NA,TRBV4-3,NA,TRBJ2-7,TGCGCCAGCAGCCAAGGGAGTAGACAGCTAACCTACGAGCAGTACTTC,CASSQGSRQLTYEQYF
TRBD1,TRBV2,NA,TRBJ2-2,TGTGCCAGCAGTTTCGGACAGGGGCGAAACACCGGGGAGCTGTTTTTT,CASSFGQGRNTGELFF
TRBD1,TRBV19,NA,TRBJ2-3,TGTGCCAGTAGTCCCCGACAGGGGAGTACAGATACGCAGTATTTT,CASSPRQGSTDTQYF
NA,TRBV29-1,NA,TRBJ2-7,TGCAGCGCCGCATCGGGCGGACCCTACGAGCAGTACTTC,CSAASGGPYEQYF
NA,TRBV27,NA,TRBJ2-2,TGTGCCAGTTTTGGGCTTTTGTGGAGGCCGGGGGAGCTGTTTTTT,CASFGLLWRPGELFF
TRBD1,TRBV7-9,once,TRBJ1-3,TGTGCCAGCAGCCTCTCCACAGGGGCCCTCTTGAACACCATATATTTT,CASSLSTGALLNTIYF
TRBD1,TRBV6-6,NA,TRBJ2-4,TGTGCCAGCAGTTACTCCCGGACAGGGAAAAACATTCAGTACTTC,CASSYSRTGKNIQYF